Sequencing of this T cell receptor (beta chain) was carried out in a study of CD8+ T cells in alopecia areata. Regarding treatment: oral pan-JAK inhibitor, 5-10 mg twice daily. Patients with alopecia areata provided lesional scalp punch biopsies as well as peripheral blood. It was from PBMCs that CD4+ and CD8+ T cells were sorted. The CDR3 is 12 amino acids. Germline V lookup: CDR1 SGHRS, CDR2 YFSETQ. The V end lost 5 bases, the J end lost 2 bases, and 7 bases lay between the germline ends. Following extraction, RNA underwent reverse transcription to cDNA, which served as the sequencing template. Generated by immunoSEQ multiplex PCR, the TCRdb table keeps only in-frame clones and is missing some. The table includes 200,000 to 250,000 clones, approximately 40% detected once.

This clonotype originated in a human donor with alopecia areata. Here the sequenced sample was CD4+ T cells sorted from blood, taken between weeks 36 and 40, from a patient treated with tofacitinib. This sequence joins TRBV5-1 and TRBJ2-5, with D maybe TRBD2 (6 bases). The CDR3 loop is CASSSGQETQYF. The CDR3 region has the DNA TGCGCCAGCAGTAGCGGTCAAGAGACCCAGTACTTC.